The clone carrying this T cell receptor (beta chain) was seen ten or more times. The target antigen is unknown. These data originate in a study of early T cells in non-severe SARS-CoV-2 infection. Overall study context: The chains were unpaired, and the sequenced material was bulk RNA from unsorted whole blood.

The study, taken as a whole, reports: Matching against VDJdb likely underestimated virus-specific expansions, favoring anti-spike CD8.

Unique molecular identifiers tagged individual cDNA molecules. MiXCR, run by TCRdb on the 5' RACE reads, gives a single entry per CDR3 protein. The table lists approximately 70,000 distinct CDR3 sequences, 3.5% to 6% of them singletons. Germline lookup yields CDR1 MNHEY and CDR2 SMNVEV (reference sequence). CDR3 length equals 15 residues. Trimming took 3 bases from V and 2 from J, leaving 11 bases between them. This receptor was obtained from an adult who was a healthcare worker with PCR-confirmed SARS-CoV-2 infection or an uninfected control (not recorded which). The donor label of this sample is uncertain. The chain carries TRBV27 and TRBJ2-1; D possibly corresponds to TRBD1 (5 bases). This specimen was whole blood, taken at baseline. Here the CDR3 DNA reads TGTGCCAGCAGTTTGCAAAGGGGCCCCTACAATGAGCAGTTCTTC. This encodes CASSLQRGPYNEQFF.